One sample yielded the 5 T cell receptor beta chains listed below, sequenced in a study of T cells after yellow fever vaccination. TCRdb processed the 5' RACE reads anew with MiXCR; each CDR3 protein has one entry. The repertoire includes about 340,000 distinct CDR3 sequences, approximately 12% of them detected once, and 3% to 4% sits in the top ten. The sequencing used CD4+ T cells sorted from PBMCs, collected 15 days after the yellow fever booster vaccination. The source of these receptors is a young man who received the YFV17D yellow fever vaccine.

The V gene is TRBV5-1, the J gene TRBJ2-1; 10 bases map to TRBD1. The CDR3 spans 15 residues. Germline CDR1 reads SGHRS; CDR2 reads YFSETQ. With V trimmed by 3 bases and J by 4 bases, 4 bases remained unmatched. The CDR3 nucleotides are TGCGCCAGCAGCTCCTCGGGACAGGGGTACAATGAGCAGTTCTTC. It translates to CASSSSGQGYNEQFF.

In its sample, this clonotype was seen a few times. In DNA, the CDR3 is TGCGCCAGCAGCTTGGGTCAGGGTACCGTCTATGGCTACACCTTC. It specifies CASSLGQGTVYGYTF. V usage is TRBV5-1 and J usage is TRBJ1-2, with D possibly matching TRBD1 (5 bases). Germline V gene lookup returns CDR1 SGHRS and CDR2 YFSETQ. V was clipped by 0 bases and J by 4 bases, with 13 bases between them. The CDR3 extends over 15 amino acids.

In its sample, this clonotype was seen a few times. This chain's CDR3 is CASSLEGTSGGKQFF. For the CDR3, the DNA is TGTGCCAGCAGCTTGGAGGGGACTAGCGGGGGGAAGCAGTTCTTC. The rearrangement uses TRBV5-5 and TRBJ2-1, with 15 bases that match TRBD2. With 0 bases clipped from V and 11 bases from J, the junction kept 3 bases outside the gene matches. This CDR3 contains 15 residues. CDR1 is SGHKS, CDR2 YYEKEE, per germline (reference sequence).

This clonotype was picked up many times. V gene TRBV4-1 combines with J gene TRBJ1-5; possibly TRBD1 for D (5 bases). Trimming stripped 1 base from V and 5 bases from J, with 15 bases between. The CDR3 contains 16 residues. The germline V gene has CDR1 MGHRA and CDR2 YSYEKL. CDR3 bases: TGCGCCAGCAGCCAAGGGACCGGGACTCGAGATCAGCCCCAGCATTTT. It translates to CASSQGTGTRDQPQHF.

This clonotype was seen a handful of times. This chain uses TRBV7-8 with TRBJ1-2, with D perhaps TRBD1 (6 bases). The CDR3 is 15 amino acids. V lost 6 bases to trimming and J lost 5 bases, with 19 bases between them. The germline gives CDR1 SGHVS, CDR2 FQNEAQ. The CDR3 coding sequence is TGTGCCAGCAGGCGACTGAGGGGGTTTGGTTATGGCTACACCTTC. It encodes CASRRLRGFGYGYTF.